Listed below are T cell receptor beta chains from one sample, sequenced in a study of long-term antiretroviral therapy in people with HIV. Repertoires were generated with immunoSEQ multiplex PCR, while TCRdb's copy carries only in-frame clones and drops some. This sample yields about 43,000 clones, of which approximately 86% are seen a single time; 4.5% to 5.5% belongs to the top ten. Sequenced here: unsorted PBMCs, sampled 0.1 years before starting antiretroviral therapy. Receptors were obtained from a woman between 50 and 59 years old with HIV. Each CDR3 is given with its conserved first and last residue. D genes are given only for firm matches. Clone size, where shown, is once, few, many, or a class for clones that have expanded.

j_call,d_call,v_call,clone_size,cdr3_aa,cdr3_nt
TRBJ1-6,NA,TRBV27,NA,CASSPDSAPNSPLHF,TGTGCCAGCAGTCCGGACAGCGCCCCGAATTCACCCCTCCACTTT
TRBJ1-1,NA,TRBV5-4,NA,CASSLAGQKNTEAFF,TGTGCCAGCAGCTTGGCGGGCCAGAAGAACACTGAAGCTTTCTTT
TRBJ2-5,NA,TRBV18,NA,CASSPTGPSTETQYF,TGTGCCAGCTCACCAACCGGGCCCTCAACAGAGACCCAGTACTTC
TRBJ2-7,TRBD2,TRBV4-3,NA,CASSQDRTGGYEQYF,TGCGCCAGCAGCCAAGATAGAACGGGGGGCTACGAGCAGTACTTC
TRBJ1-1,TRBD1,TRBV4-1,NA,CASSQVRGQGTEAFF,TGCGCCAGCAGCCAAGTAAGGGGGCAGGGCACTGAAGCTTTCTTT
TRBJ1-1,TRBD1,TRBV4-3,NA,CASSPNRGLEAFF,TGCGCCAGCAGCCCTAACAGGGGCCTTGAAGCTTTCTTT
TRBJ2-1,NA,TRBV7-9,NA,CASSLAGSYNEQFF,TGTGCCAGCAGCTTAGCGGGCTCCTACAATGAGCAGTTCTTC
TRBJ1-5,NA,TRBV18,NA,CASSPGSAGPQHF,TGTGCCAGCTCACCAGGTAGCGCAGGGCCCCAGCATTTT
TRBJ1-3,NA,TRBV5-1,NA,CASSLGTDRSGNTIYF,TGCGCCAGCAGCTTGGGGACAGATAGATCTGGAAACACCATATATTTT
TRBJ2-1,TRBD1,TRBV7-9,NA,CASSIQGVVGEQFF,TGTGCCAGCAGCATCCAGGGGGTGGTGGGTGAGCAGTTCTTC
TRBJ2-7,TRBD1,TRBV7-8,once,CASSLVGTGAAGEQYF,TGTGCCAGCAGCTTAGTGGGGACAGGGGCTGCGGGGGAGCAGTACTTC
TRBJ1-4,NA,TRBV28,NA,CASTREANEKLFF,TGTGCCAGCACCAGGGAGGCTAATGAAAAACTGTTTTTT
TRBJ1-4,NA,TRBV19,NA,CASTSGSLNEKLFF,TGTGCCAGTACTTCAGGGAGTCTGAATGAAAAACTGTTTTTT
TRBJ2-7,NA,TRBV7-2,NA,CASRVGYEQYF,TGTGCCAGCAGGGTGGGCTACGAGCAGTACTTC
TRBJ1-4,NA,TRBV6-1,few,CASRTFGEKLFF,TGTGCCAGCCGGACATTCGGAGAAAAACTGTTTTTT
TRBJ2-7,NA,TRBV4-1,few,CASSQDEDTFSYEQYF,TGCGCCAGCAGCCAAGATGAGGACACCTTCTCCTACGAGCAGTACTTC
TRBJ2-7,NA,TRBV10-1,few,CASSERVDEQYF,TGCGCCAGCAGTGAGAGGGTGGACGAGCAGTACTTC
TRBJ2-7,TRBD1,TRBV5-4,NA,CASSYRGVPYEQYF,TGTGCCAGCAGCTACAGGGGGGTACCCTACGAGCAGTACTTC
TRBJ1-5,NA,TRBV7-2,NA,CASSLGFGNSNQPQHF,TGTGCCAGCAGCTTAGGGTTCGGGAATAGCAATCAGCCCCAGCATTTT
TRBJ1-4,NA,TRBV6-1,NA,CASSEGTGKLFF,TGTGCCAGCAGTGAAGGGACTGGGAAACTGTTTTTT